The T cell receptor (beta chain) described here comes from a study of PD-L1 blockade in urothelial cancer. V lost 5 bases and J lost 5, with 12 bases in between. There are 13 residues in the CDR3. Germline CDR1 is SQVTM and CDR2 is ANQGSEA. Documented time point: pretreatment peripheral blood. The table came from immunoSEQ multiplex PCR; TCRdb's copy has only in-frame clones and leaves some out. The sample lists 55,000 to 85,000 clones, 84% occurring once. This receptor was obtained from a woman in her seventies with urothelial cancer. The gene calls are TRBV29-1 and TRBJ2-2; D possibly corresponds to TRBD2 (5 bases). The sequenced sample was PBMCs, obtained around atezolizumab (anti-PD-L1) treatment. CDR3 in DNA: TGCAGCGTTACCCCTCGGAGGACCGGGGAGCTGTTTTTT. It is translated as CSVTPRRTGELFF.